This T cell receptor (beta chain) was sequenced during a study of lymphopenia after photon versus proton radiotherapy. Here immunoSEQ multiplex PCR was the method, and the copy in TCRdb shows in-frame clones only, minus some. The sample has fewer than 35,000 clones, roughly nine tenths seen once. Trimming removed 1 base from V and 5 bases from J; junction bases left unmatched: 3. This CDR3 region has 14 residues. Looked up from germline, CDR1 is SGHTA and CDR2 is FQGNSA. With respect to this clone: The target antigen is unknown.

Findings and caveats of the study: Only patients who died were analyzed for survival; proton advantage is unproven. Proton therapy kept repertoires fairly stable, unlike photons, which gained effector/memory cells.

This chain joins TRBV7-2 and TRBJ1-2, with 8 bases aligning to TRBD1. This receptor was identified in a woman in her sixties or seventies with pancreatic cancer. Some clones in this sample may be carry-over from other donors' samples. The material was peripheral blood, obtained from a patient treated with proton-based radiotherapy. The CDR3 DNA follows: TGTGCCAGCAGCTTAGACTGGACAGGGTATGGCTACACCTTC. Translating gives CASSLDWTGYGYTF.